The 2 T cell receptor beta chains in this list originate from one sample, sequenced in a study of T cells expressing NK-cell markers. From the 5' RACE reads, TCRdb lists one entry per CDR3 protein and no DNA. Its clone listing holds about 460,000 distinct CDR3 sequences. Sequences were obtained from blood T cells: a sorted CD56 or NKG2C T cell subset, CD4+ or CD8+ T cells, or bulk PBMC T cells (not recorded which). Source of these receptors: a woman between 50 and 59 years old in good health.

This CDR3 reads CATSRVFPEYEQYF. The chain has TRBV15 and TRBJ2-7; there is no DNA to check the TCRdb D call of TRBD1. The V gene's germline CDR1 is LNHNV and CDR2 YYDKDF (reference sequence). The length of the CDR3 is 14 residues.

V usage is TRBV29-1 and J usage is TRBJ2-1; TCRdb lists TRBD1, though no DNA is available to test this call. CDR3 size: 12 residues. Germline V CDR1 and CDR2: SQVTM, ANQGSEA. Here the CDR3 reads CSVWHGGNEQFF.